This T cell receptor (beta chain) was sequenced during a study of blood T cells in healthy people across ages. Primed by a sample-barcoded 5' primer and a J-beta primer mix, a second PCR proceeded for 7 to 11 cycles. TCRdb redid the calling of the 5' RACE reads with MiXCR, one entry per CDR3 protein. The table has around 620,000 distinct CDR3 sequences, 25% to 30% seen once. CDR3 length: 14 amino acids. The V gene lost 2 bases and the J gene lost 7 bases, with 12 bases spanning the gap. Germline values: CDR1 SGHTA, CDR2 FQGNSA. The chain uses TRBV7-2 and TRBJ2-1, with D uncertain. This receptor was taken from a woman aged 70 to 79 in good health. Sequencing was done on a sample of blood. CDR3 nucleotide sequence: TGTGCCAGCAGCTTATCTGGGAAAAATAATGAGCAGTTCTTC. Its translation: CASSLSGKNNEQFF.